Below, one T cell receptor (beta chain) is given with its context. V shed 2 bases and J shed 1 base, with 9 bases lying between them. The CDR3 has 15 amino acids. Germline-derived CDR1 and CDR2 are MNHEY and SVGEGT. The sample belongs to a study of blood T cell repertoires in COVID-19. At the level of the study: COVID-19 samples, acute and convalescent, were from the United States, Italy and Spain. From T cells, B-cell-depleted T cells, or PBMCs came the material, which was cDNA or gDNA.

In the authors' workflow: Reference gene primer amplification gave nucleated cell count estimates. Sequencing was performed with immunoSEQ multiplex PCR; in TCRdb, only in-frame clones are kept and a portion is missing. That table supplies the V and J calls and clone size; D and trimming were determined from the DNA. The table shows 60,000 to 70,000 clones, with 70% to 85% occurring only once. This sequence was found in a man in his 60s with acute or convalescent COVID-19. This chain joins TRBV6-2 or TRBV6-3 and TRBJ1-5; D is possibly TRBD1 (5 bases). Material for sequencing was peripheral blood. CDR3 coding DNA: TGTGCCAGCAGTTACCAGGGAAGGAGCAATCAGCCCCAGCATTTT. The encoded protein is CASSYQGRSNQPQHF.